These T cell receptor beta chains were read from a single sample in a study of blood T cell repertoires in COVID-19. TCRdb's table, derived via immunoSEQ multiplex PCR, lists solely in-frame clones and lacks some. The sample lists nearly 80,000 clones, roughly 84% seen once, with 3.5% in the top ten. Sequencing used peripheral blood. All receptors come from a man aged 50-60 years with acute or convalescent COVID-19. Both conserved end residues are part of each CDR3. D genes are given only for firm matches. Where a row states a size, it is once, few, many or the class of an expanded clone; other rows omit it.

TRBD1 NA TRBJ2-1 TRBV4-3 CASSRNRGIFNEQFF TGCGCCAGCAGCCGGAACAGGGGGATCTTCAATGAGCAGTTCTTC
NA NA TRBJ1-5 TRBV6-1 CASSEGQISNQPQHF TGTGCCAGCAGTGAAGGGCAGATTAGCAATCAGCCCCAGCATTTT
NA NA TRBJ1-6 TRBV9 CASSVGEVARNSPLHF TGTGCCAGCAGCGTGGGGGAGGTGGCGAGGAATTCACCCCTCCACTTT
NA NA TRBJ2-3 TRBV5-5 CASSHNAGRWYF TGTGCCAGCAGCCACAACGCGGGGCGTTGGTATTTT
TRBD2 NA TRBJ2-2 TRBV11-3 CASSPTGLAGANGELFF TGTGCCAGCAGCCCTACCGGACTAGCGGGAGCGAACGGGGAGCTGTTTTTT
NA NA TRBJ2-1 TRBV9 CASSALSGIGEQFF TGTGCCAGCAGCGCCCTTTCAGGAATTGGTGAGCAGTTCTTC
NA NA TRBJ2-5 TRBV9 CASSVDPVQETQYF TGTGCCAGCAGCGTAGATCCAGTCCAAGAGACCCAGTACTTC
NA NA TRBJ1-2 TRBV12-2 CASRPQRPGRGNYGYTF TGTGCAAGTCGCCCCCAGCGCCCGGGTAGGGGTAACTATGGCTACACCTTC
TRBD2 NA TRBJ2-7 TRBV7-2 CASSNLPRTSVSYEQYF TGTGCCAGCAGCAACCTCCCGCGGACTAGCGTCTCCTACGAGCAGTACTTC
TRBD2 NA TRBJ2-5 TRBV7-2 CASSLGRAQETQYF TGTGCCAGCAGCCTGGGGAGGGCCCAAGAGACCCAGTACTTC
TRBD1 medium-sized TRBJ2-2 TRBV5-1 CASSFQQGSGELFF TGCGCCAGCAGCTTCCAACAGGGGTCCGGGGAGCTGTTTTTT
NA NA TRBJ1-2 TRBV12-3/TRBV12-4 CASTPDSVYGYTF TGTGCCAGCACTCCCGACAGCGTCTATGGCTACACCTTC
NA NA TRBJ2-6 TRBV9 CASSVESSGANVLTF TGTGCCAGCAGCGTAGAATCCTCCGGGGCCAACGTCCTGACTTTC
TRBD2 once TRBJ2-2 TRBV27 CASSFSAAGLSGELFF TGTGCCAGCAGTTTCTCGGCAGCGGGGTTGTCGGGGGAGCTGTTTTTT
TRBD2 NA TRBJ2-7 TRBV6-5 CASSHLAGGGDEQYF TGTGCCAGCAGTCATCTAGCGGGGGGAGGAGACGAGCAGTACTTC
TRBD1 NA TRBJ2-5 TRBV13 CASSPRTGGGVTQYF TGTGCCAGCAGCCCCCGGACAGGGGGCGGGGTGACCCAGTACTTC
NA NA TRBJ1-6 TRBV27 CASSLGGYNSPLHF TGTGCCAGCAGTTTGGGCGGGTATAATTCACCCCTCCACTTT
TRBD1 NA TRBJ2-7 TRBV19 CASSLGGDRAHEQYF TGTGCCAGTAGTCTCGGAGGGGACAGGGCCCACGAGCAGTACTTC
TRBD2 NA TRBJ2-3 TRBV7-2 CASSLVAGGLSTDTQYF TGTGCCAGCAGCTTAGTAGCGGGAGGACTAAGCACAGATACGCAGTATTTT
TRBD1 many TRBJ2-7 TRBV7-3 CASSAQPGQGGRTGQYF TGTGCCAGCAGCGCCCAACCGGGACAGGGGGGCCGAACAGGGCAGTACTTC
TRBD2 NA TRBJ2-2 TRBV3-1/TRBV3-2 CASSPGLAGLAGELFF TGTGCCAGCAGCCCCGGACTAGCGGGATTAGCCGGGGAGCTGTTTTTT
NA NA TRBJ1-5 TRBV9 CASSRDGTTNQPQHF TGTGCCAGCAGCCGAGACGGGACAACAAATCAGCCCCAGCATTTT
NA NA TRBJ2-7 TRBV10-3 CAISEPYQTGLQYF TGTGCCATCAGTGAGCCCTACCAAACGGGTCTGCAGTACTTC
NA few TRBJ1-1 TRBV5-4 CASSLAGRHSTEAFF TGTGCCAGCAGCTTGGCCGGCCGACATAGCACTGAAGCTTTCTTT
TRBD1 NA TRBJ2-7 TRBV5-1 CASSILRDSDSGEQYF TGCGCCAGCAGCATCCTCCGGGACAGCGATTCGGGGGAGCAGTACTTC
NA NA TRBJ2-1 TRBV28 CASSSSGSGFNEQFF TGTGCCAGCAGTTCATCAGGGAGCGGGTTCAATGAGCAGTTCTTC
TRBD1 NA TRBJ1-1 TRBV12-3/TRBV12-4 CASGQGNTEAFF TGTGCCAGTGGACAGGGGAACACTGAAGCTTTCTTT
NA NA TRBJ1-2 TRBV13 CASSFNRDYGYTF TGTGCCAGCAGCTTTAACAGGGACTATGGCTACACCTTC
NA NA TRBJ1-5 TRBV18 CASSPNSNQPQHF TGTGCCAGCTCACCTAATAGCAATCAGCCCCAGCATTTT
NA once TRBJ2-1 TRBV30 CAWEQGIYNEQFF TGTGCCTGGGAACAGGGAATCTACAATGAGCAGTTCTTC
NA NA TRBJ1-1 TRBV10-3 CAALSTENTEAFF TGTGCCGCTTTGAGTACAGAGAACACTGAAGCTTTCTTT
NA NA TRBJ1-3 TRBV6-1 CASSEVGLWGPGNTIYF TGTGCCAGCAGTGAAGTGGGGTTGTGGGGGCCAGGAAACACCATATATTTT
TRBD2 NA TRBJ2-1 TRBV10-3 CAISEGQRGANEQFF TGTGCCATCAGTGAAGGCCAGCGGGGGGCCAATGAGCAGTTCTTC
NA NA TRBJ2-2 TRBV30 CAWSSKAANTGELFF TGTGCCTGGAGTTCAAAAGCGGCGAACACCGGGGAGCTGTTTTTT
TRBD2 NA TRBJ2-5 TRBV6-2/TRBV6-3 CASSSLALAGVLETQYF TGTGCCAGCAGTTCCCTGGCGCTAGCGGGAGTATTGGAGACCCAGTACTTC